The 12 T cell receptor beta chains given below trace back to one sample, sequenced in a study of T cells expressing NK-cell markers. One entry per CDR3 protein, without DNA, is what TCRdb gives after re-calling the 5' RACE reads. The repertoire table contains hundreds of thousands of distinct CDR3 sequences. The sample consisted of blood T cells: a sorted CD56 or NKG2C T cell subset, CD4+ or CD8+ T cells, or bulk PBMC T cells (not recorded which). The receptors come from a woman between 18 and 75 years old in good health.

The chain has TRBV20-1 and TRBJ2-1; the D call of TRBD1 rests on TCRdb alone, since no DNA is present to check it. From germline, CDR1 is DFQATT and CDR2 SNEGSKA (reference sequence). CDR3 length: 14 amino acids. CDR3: CSARGGGGRNEQFF.

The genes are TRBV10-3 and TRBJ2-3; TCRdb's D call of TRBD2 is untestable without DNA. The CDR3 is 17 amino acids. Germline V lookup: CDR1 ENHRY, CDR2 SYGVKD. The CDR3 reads CAISESTSSGGRDTQYF.

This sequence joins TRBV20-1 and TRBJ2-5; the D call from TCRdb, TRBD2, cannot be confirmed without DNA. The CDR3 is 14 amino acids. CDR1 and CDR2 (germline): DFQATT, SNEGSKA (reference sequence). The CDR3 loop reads CSAGGLAGAETQYF.

The CDR3 spells CSAETGGYEQYF. The J gene is TRBJ2-7, the V gene TRBV20-1; TCRdb picks TRBD1, but there is no DNA to check that call. The germline V gene encodes CDR1 DFQATT and CDR2 SNEGSKA (reference sequence). The CDR3 has 12 amino acids.

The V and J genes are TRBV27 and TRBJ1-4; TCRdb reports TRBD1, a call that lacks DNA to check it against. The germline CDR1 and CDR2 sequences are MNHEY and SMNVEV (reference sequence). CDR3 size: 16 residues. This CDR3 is CASSSTGTGSREKLFF. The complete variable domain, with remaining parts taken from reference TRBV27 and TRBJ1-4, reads EAQVTQNPRYLITVTGKKLTVTCSQNMNHEYMSWYRQDPGLGLRQIYYSMNVEVTDKGDVPEGYKVSRKEKRNFPLILESPSPNQTSLYFCASSSTGTGSREKLFFGSGTQLSVL.

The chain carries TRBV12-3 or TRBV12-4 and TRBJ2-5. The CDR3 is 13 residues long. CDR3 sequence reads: CASSLNMKETQYF.

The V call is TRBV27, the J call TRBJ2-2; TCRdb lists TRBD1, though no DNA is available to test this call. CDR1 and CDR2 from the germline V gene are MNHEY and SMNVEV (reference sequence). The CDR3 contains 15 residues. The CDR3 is CASRDSPINTGELFF.

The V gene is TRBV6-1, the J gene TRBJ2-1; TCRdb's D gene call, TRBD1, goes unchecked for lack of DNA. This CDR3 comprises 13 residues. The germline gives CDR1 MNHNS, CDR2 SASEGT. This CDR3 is CASSRDAYNEQFF.

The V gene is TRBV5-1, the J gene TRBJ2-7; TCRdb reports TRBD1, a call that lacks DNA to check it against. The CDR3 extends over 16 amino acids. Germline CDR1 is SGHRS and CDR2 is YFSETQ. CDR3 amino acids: CASSLIRRDSSYEQYF.

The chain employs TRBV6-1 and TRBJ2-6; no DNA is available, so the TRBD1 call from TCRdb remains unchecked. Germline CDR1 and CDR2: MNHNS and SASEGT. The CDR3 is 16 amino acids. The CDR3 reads CASSRPQGAGANVLTF.

CDR3: CSTSLTSGLPYNEQFF. The chain combines TRBV20-1 with TRBJ2-1; the TCRdb call, TRBD2, lacks DNA for checking. The germline gives CDR1 DFQATT, CDR2 SNEGSKA (reference sequence). The CDR3 runs to 16 residues.

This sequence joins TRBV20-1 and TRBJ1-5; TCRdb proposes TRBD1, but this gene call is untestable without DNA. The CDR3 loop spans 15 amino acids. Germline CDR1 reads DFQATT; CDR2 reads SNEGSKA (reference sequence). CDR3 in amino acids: CSARRGEGNNQPQHF.